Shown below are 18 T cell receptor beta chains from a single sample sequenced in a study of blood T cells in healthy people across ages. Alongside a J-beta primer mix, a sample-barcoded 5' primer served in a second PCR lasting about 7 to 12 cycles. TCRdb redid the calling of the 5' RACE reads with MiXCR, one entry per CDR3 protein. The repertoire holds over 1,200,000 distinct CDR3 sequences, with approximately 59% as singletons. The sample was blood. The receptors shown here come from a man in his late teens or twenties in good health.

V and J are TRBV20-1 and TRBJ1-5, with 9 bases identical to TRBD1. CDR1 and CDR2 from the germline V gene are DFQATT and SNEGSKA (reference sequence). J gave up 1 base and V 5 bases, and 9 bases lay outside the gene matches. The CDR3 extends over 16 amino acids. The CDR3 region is CSAVLGQGLSNQPQHF. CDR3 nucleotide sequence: TGCAGTGCTGTCCTGGGACAGGGATTGAGCAATCAGCCCCAGCATTTT.

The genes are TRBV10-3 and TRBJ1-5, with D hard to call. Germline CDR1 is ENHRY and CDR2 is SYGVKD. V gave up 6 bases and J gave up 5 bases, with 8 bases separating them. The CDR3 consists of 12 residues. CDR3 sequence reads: CAISRQDQPQHF. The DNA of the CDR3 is TGTGCCATCAGCCGACAAGATCAGCCCCAGCATTTT.

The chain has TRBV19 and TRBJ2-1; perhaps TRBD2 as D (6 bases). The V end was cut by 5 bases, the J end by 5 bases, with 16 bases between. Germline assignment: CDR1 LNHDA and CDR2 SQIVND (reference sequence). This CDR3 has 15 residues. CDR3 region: CASSPEGGLDNEQFF. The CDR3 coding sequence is TGTGCCAGTAGTCCCGAGGGAGGTTTGGACAATGAGCAGTTCTTC.

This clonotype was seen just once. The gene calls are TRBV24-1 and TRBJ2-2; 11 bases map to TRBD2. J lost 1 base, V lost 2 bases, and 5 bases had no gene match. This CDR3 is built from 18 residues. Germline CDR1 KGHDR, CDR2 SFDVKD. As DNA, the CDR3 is TGTGCCACCAGTGATTCCCGGACTAGCGGGCTGAACACCGGGGAGCTGTTTTTT. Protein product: CATSDSRTSGLNTGELFF.

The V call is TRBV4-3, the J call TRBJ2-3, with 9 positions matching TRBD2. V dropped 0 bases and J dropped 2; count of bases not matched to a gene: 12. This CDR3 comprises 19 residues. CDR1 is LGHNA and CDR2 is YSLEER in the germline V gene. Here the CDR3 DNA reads TGCGCCAGCAGCCAAGATTATCGCGGGGGGGCAACCCACACAGATACGCAGTATTTT. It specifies CASSQDYRGGATHTDTQYF.

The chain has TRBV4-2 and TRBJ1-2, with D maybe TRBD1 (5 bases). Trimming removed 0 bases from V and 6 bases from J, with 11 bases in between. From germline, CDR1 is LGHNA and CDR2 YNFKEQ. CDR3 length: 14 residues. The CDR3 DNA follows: TGTGCCAGCAGCCAAGAGTATGGGGGGGATGGCTACACCTTC. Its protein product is CASSQEYGGDGYTF.

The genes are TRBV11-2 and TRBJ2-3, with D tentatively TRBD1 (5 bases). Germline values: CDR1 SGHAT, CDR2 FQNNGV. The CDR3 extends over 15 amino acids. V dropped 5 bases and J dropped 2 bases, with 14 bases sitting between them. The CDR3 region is CASSLHAGITDTQYF. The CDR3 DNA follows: TGTGCCAGCAGCCTACACGCAGGGATCACAGATACGCAGTATTTT.

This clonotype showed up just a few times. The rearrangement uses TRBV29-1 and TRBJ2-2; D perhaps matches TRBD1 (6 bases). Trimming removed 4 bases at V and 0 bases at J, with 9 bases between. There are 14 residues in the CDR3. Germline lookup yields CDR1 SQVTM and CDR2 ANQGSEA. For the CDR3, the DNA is TGCAGCGTTGGGACAGTCGCGAACACCGGGGAGCTGTTTTTT. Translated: CSVGTVANTGELFF.

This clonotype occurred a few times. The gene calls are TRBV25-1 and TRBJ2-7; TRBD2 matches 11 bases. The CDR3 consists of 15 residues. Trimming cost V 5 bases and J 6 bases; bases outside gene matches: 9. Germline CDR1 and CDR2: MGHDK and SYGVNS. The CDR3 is CASSSDSGRACEQYF. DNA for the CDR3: TGTGCCAGCAGTTCGGATAGCGGGAGGGCCTGCGAGCAGTACTTC.

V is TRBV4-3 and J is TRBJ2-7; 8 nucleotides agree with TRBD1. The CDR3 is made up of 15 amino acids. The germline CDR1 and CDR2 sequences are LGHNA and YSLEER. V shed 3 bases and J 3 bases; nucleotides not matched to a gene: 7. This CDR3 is CASSQTTGGFYEQYF. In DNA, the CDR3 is TGCGCCAGCAGCCAGACTACAGGGGGATTCTACGAGCAGTACTTC.

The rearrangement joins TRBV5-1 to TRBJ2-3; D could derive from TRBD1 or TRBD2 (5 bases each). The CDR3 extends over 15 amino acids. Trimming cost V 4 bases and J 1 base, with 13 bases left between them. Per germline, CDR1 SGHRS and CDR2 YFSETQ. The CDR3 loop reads CASSTQGDGTDTQYF. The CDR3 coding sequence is TGCGCCAGCAGCACTCAGGGAGACGGCACAGATACGCAGTATTTT.

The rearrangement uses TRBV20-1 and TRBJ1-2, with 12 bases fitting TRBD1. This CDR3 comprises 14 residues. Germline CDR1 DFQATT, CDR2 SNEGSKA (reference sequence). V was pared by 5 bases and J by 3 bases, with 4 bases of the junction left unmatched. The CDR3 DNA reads TGCAGTGCTTCCGGGACAGGGGGCCACTATGGCTACACCTTC. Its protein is CSASGTGGHYGYTF.

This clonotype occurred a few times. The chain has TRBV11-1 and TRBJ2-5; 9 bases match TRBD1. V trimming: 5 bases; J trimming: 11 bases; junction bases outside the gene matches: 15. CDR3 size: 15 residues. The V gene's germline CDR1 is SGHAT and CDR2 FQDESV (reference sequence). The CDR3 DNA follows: TGTGCCAGCAGCCCCCCGGGACAGGGCAGCAATGAGCAGTACTTC. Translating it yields CASSPPGQGSNEQYF.

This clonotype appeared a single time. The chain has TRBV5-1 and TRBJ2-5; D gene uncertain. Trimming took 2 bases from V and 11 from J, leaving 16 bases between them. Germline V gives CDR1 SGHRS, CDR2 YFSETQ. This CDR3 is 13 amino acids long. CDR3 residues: CASSLIEVNEQYF. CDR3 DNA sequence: TGCGCCAGCAGCTTAATTGAGGTCAATGAGCAGTACTTC.

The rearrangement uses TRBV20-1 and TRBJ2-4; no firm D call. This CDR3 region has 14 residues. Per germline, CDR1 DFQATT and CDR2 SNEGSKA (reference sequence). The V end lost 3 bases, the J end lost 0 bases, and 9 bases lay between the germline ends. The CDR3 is CSASYASAKNIQYF. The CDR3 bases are TGCAGTGCTAGTTACGCTTCAGCCAAAAACATTCAGTACTTC.

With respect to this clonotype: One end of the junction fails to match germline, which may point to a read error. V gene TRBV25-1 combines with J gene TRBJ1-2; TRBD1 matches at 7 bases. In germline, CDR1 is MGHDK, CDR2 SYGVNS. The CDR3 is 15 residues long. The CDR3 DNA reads TGTGCCAGCAGTGGCGACAGGGCAGAGGGCTATGGCTGCACCTTC. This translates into CASSGDRAEGYGCTF.

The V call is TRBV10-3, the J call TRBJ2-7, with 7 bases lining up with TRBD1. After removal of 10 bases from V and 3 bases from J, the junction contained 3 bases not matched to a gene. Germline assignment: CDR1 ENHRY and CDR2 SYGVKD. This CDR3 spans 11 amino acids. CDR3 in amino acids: CATGTVYEQYF. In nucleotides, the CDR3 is TGTGCCACGGGGACAGTCTACGAGCAGTACTTC.

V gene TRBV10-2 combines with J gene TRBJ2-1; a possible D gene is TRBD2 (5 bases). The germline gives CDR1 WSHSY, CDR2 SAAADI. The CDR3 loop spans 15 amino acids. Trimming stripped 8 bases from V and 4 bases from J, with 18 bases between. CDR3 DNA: TGCGCCAGCGGCAACCGAGGGCGGCCGTACAATGAGCAGTTCTTC. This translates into CASGNRGRPYNEQFF.